Following are 26 T cell receptor beta chains from one sample sequenced in a study of OX40 agonist ivuxolimab in advanced cancers. Libraries were constructed by the immunoSEQ multiplex PCR assay. The table comes from immuneACCESS by way of TCRdb, which keeps in-frame sequences with V and J called. Part of the clones is missing from these tables; in studies checked, under half for an unresolved V gene and the rest for unknown reasons. The sample profile shows roughly 80,000 clones; over 80% of them were found once. The top ten constitute approximately 0.78% of the sample. This specimen consisted of CD4+ or CD8+ T cells sorted from blood, obtained in a trial of the OX40 agonist ivuxolimab. The receptors stem from an adult with an advanced solid tumor such as melanoma, head and neck, liver or kidney cancer.

The V gene is TRBV7-8, the J gene TRBJ2-1; 9 bases line up with TRBD2. Per the germline V gene, CDR1 is SGHVS and CDR2 is FQNEAQ. This CDR3 spans 17 amino acids. The V gene end was trimmed by 5 bases and the J gene end by 6 bases; junction bases not matched to a gene: 14. CDR3 protein: CASSRPPGLAQPNEQFF. The DNA of the CDR3 is TGTGCCAGCAGCAGACCACCGGGACTAGCTCAGCCCAATGAGCAGTTCTTC.

This clone appeared once. The gene calls are TRBV6-5 and TRBJ1-1; D possibly corresponds to TRBD1 (5 bases). V was pared by 7 bases and J by 8 bases, with 23 bases between. CDR3 length equals 15 residues. Germline CDR1 is MNHEY and CDR2 is SVGAGI. CDR3 sequence (DNA): TGTGCCAGCACCCCCCGGGACCCAGCTCGAGTCGAAGCTTTCTTT. It translates to CASTPRDPARVEAFF.

The V and J genes are TRBV19 and TRBJ1-4, with 8 bases lining up with TRBD1. Trimming removed 4 bases from V and 5 bases from J; junction bases left unmatched: 6. In germline, CDR1 is LNHDA, CDR2 SQIVND (reference sequence). The CDR3 consists of 15 residues. CDR3 loop: CASSSGDRPNEKLFF. CDR3 coding DNA: TGTGCCAGTAGTAGCGGGGACAGGCCGAATGAAAAACTGTTTTTT.

This chain uses TRBV12-5 with TRBJ1-4; a possible D gene is TRBD1 (5 bases). CDR3 length equals 11 residues. CDR1 and CDR2 (germline): LGHNT, FRNRAP. V was trimmed by 3 bases and J by 13 bases, leaving 9 bases between them. CDR3: CASGFGTLLFF. CDR3 DNA sequence: TGTGCTAGTGGTTTTGGGACGCTACTGTTTTTT.

The chain has TRBV6-5 and TRBJ2-2, with D possibly called TRBD1 or TRBD2 (5 bases each). The CDR3 spans 16 residues. V was pared by 0 bases and J by 6 bases, with 14 bases between. CDR1 MNHEY and CDR2 SVGAGI come from the germline V gene. The CDR3 region is CASSYSRGRTAGELFF. In nucleotides, the CDR3 is TGTGCCAGCAGTTACTCGAGGGGCCGGACTGCCGGGGAGCTGTTTTTT.

The chain is built from TRBV5-4 and TRBJ2-7; 7 nucleotides line up with TRBD1. CDR3 size: 15 residues. The germline CDR1 and CDR2 sequences are SGHNT and YYREEE (reference sequence). The ends lost 1 base at V and 0 bases at J; junction bases unmatched: 4. The chain's CDR3 is CASSLRTGGSYEQYF. CDR3 nucleotides: TGTGCCAGCAGCTTGCGGACAGGAGGCTCCTACGAGCAGTACTTC. The variable domain in full, with the rest retrieved from reference TRBV5-4 and TRBJ2-7, is ETGVTQSPTHLIKTRGQQVTLRCSSQSGHNTVSWYQQALGQGPQFIFQYYREEENGRGNFPPRFSGLQFPNYSSELNVNALELDDSALYLCASSLRTGGSYEQYFGPGTRLTVT.

This sequence joins TRBV27 and TRBJ1-2; tentatively, D is TRBD1 (6 bases). CDR1 is MNHEY and CDR2 is SMNVEV in the germline V gene (reference sequence). The CDR3 has 15 residues. The ends were cut back, 2 bases at V and 7 bases at J, with 17 bases in the middle. CDR3: CASSLVGAGARGYTF. Here the CDR3 DNA reads TGTGCCAGCAGTTTAGTCGGGGCAGGGGCGCGTGGCTACACCTTC.

The V and J genes are TRBV11-2 and TRBJ2-5; D perhaps matches TRBD2 (6 bases). V was clipped by 3 bases and J by 5 bases, with 10 bases between them. Germline loops: CDR1 SGHAT, CDR2 FQNNGV. This CDR3 region has 13 residues. This chain's CDR3 is CASSFSGVETQYF. Written as DNA, the CDR3 is TGTGCCAGCAGCTTCTCGGGGGTTGAGACCCAGTACTTC.

The V call is TRBV10-2, the J call TRBJ2-7; 10 bases map to TRBD1. V shed 5 bases, J shed 6 bases, and the junction held 7 bases outside the gene matches. CDR3 length equals 14 residues. Germline V gene data show CDR1 as WSHSY and CDR2 as SAAADI. The CDR3 DNA reads as TGCGCCAGCAGTTCCAGGACAGGGGGTCGCGAGCAGTACTTC. Amino acid sequence: CASSSRTGGREQYF.

V and J are TRBV11-2 and TRBJ1-1, with D unresolved. Trimming stripped 5 bases from V and 1 base from J, with 2 bases between. The CDR3 is made up of 11 amino acids. Per germline, CDR1 SGHAT and CDR2 FQNNGV. CDR3 nucleotides: TGTGCCAGCAGCCAGAACACTGAAGCTTTCTTT. The encoded protein is CASSQNTEAFF.

This sequence joins TRBV11-2 and TRBJ2-3, with 9 bases matching TRBD2. This CDR3 is built from 16 residues. Germline CDR1 SGHAT, CDR2 FQNNGV. After removal of 6 bases from V and 2 bases from J, the junction contained 9 bases not matched to a gene. CDR3 loop: CASRPRPSGVTDTQYF. CDR3 DNA sequence: TGTGCCAGCAGACCCCGCCCTAGCGGGGTCACAGATACGCAGTATTTT.

The rearrangement uses TRBV4-3 and TRBJ1-4; D is undetermined. Trimming cost V 4 bases and J 8 bases, with 23 bases left between them. Germline CDR1 LGHNA, CDR2 YSLEER. This CDR3 has 17 residues. The CDR3: CASSRGRPSGSGEKLFF. The CDR3 DNA is TGCGCCAGCAGCCGCGGTCGCCCGAGCGGTAGTGGGGAAAAACTGTTTTTT.

The J gene is TRBJ1-2, the V gene TRBV9; no clear D gene. V gave up 4 bases and J gave up 0 bases, with 7 bases separating them. Germline V gene data show CDR1 as SGDLS and CDR2 as YYNGEE. The CDR3 runs 13 residues. The CDR3 nucleotides are TGTGCCAGCAGCCAAGATTCTAACTATGGCTACACCTTC. It is translated as CASSQDSNYGYTF.

Written as DNA, the CDR3 is TGTGCCAGCAGCTTAGGCAGGGGGCAGGGGTACACCTTC. Its protein product is CASSLGRGQGYTF. The genes are TRBV7-2 and TRBJ1-2, with TRBD1 identical over 8 bases. V shed 1 base and J 11 bases; nucleotides not matched to a gene: 6. In germline, CDR1 is SGHTA, CDR2 FQGNSA. This CDR3 comprises 13 residues.

V is TRBV7-8 and J is TRBJ2-5; D gene uncertain. This CDR3 spans 11 amino acids. Germline CDR1 reads SGHVS; CDR2 reads FQNEAQ. Trimming left V 4 bases short and J 5 bases short, with 5 bases between. CDR3 sequence: CASSSWETQYF. The CDR3 DNA reads TGTGCCAGCAGCTCATGGGAGACCCAGTACTTC.

The chain has TRBV9 and TRBJ2-1, with D possibly TRBD2 on 5 matching bases. The V gene's germline CDR1 is SGDLS and CDR2 YYNGEE. CDR3 length equals 18 residues. The V end was cut by 0 bases, the J end by 0 bases, with 16 bases between. The CDR3 DNA sequence: TGTGCCAGCAGCGTAGATTATGTAGGGAGACGCTCCTACAATGAGCAGTTCTTC. It codes for CASSVDYVGRRSYNEQFF.

The sample holds a few counts of this clone. V is TRBV7-2 and J is TRBJ2-3; a possible D gene is TRBD2 (6 bases). Germline V gene sequence: CDR1 SGHTA, CDR2 FQGNSA. The V gene lost 2 bases and the J gene lost 0 bases, with 9 bases spanning the gap. CDR3 length: 15 residues. The CDR3 coding sequence is TGTGCCAGCAGCTTAATGGGAGGAAGCACAGATACGCAGTATTTT. It yields the protein CASSLMGGSTDTQYF.

This clone was detected a few times. The same CDR3 is also encoded by other DNA sequences in this sample. The chain combines TRBV19 with TRBJ1-4; no firm D call. Trimming stripped 4 bases from V and 5 bases from J, with 8 bases between. This CDR3 has 13 residues. In germline, CDR1 is LNHDA, CDR2 SQIVND (reference sequence). CDR3 DNA sequence: TGTGCCAGTAGTAGAGGAGGAAATGAAAAACTGTTTTTT. Translation: CASSRGGNEKLFF.

The chain joins TRBV2 to TRBJ2-5; 14 bases fit TRBD2. With 5 bases clipped from V and 4 bases from J, the junction kept 3 bases outside the gene matches. Germline CDR1 is SNHLY and CDR2 is FYNNEI. This CDR3 is built from 15 residues. CDR3 nucleotides: TGTGCCAGCAGTCTGACTAGCGGGGGGGCAGAGACCCAGTACTTC. Residues: CASSLTSGGAETQYF.

The rearrangement joins TRBV30 to TRBJ2-1; 8 bases agree with TRBD2. Germline assignment: CDR1 GTSNPN and CDR2 SVGIG (reference sequence). The trim removed 4 bases at V and 6 bases at J, leaving 5 bases unmatched. The CDR3 is made up of 13 amino acids. CDR3 loop: CAWNGGARNEQFF. The CDR3 DNA is TGTGCCTGGAACGGGGGGGCCCGCAATGAGCAGTTCTTC.

V is TRBV12-5 and J is TRBJ1-2; D remains unclear. Germline lookup yields CDR1 LGHNT and CDR2 FRNRAP. The CDR3 covers 13 residues. Trimming left V 2 bases short and J 7 bases short, with 11 bases between. CDR3 bases: TGTGCTAGTGGTTTGTTGGAGGGCAGTGGCTACACCTTC. Translated, it gives CASGLLEGSGYTF.

The CDR3, as DNA: TGTGCCAGCAGCCGCCCGGGACAGGGTTTCTACGAGCAGTACTTC. Translation: CASSRPGQGFYEQYF. This sequence joins TRBV6-5 and TRBJ2-7; 9 positions agree with TRBD1. Per germline, CDR1 MNHEY and CDR2 SVGAGI. Losses at the gene ends were 6 bases for V and 3 bases for J; bases not matched to a gene: 9. This CDR3 contains 15 residues.

This clone was detected a few times. The V call is TRBV10-2, the J call TRBJ1-5; 7 bases align to TRBD1. CDR1 is WSHSY and CDR2 is SAAADI in the germline V gene. There are 14 residues in the CDR3. Unmatched junction bases numbered 3, after V lost 0 bases and J lost 7 bases. The CDR3: CASSESTGTQPQHF. The CDR3 nucleotides are TGCGCCAGCAGTGAGTCGACAGGGACCCAGCCCCAGCATTTT.

In the case of this clone: At one end, the junction sequence differs from germline, possibly due to a read error. This chain connects TRBV11-2 to TRBJ2-3; D is perhaps TRBD1 (6 bases). The germline gives CDR1 SGHAT, CDR2 FQNNGV. CDR3 length equals 15 residues. The CDR3 loop is CASSLAGTNTDKQYF. CDR3 nucleotides: TGTGCCAGCAGCTTAGCCGGGACAAACACAGATAAGCAGTATTTT.

This rearrangement joins TRBV9 to TRBJ2-7, with TRBD2 matching 7 bases. V was pared by 0 bases and J by 1 base, with 4 bases of the junction left unmatched. CDR3 size: 15 residues. In germline, CDR1 is SGDLS, CDR2 YYNGEE. CDR3 residues: CASSVGAGVSYEQYF. The CDR3, as DNA: TGTGCCAGCAGCGTAGGGGCGGGGGTGTCCTACGAGCAGTACTTC.

This clone was observed a single time. The chain carries TRBV29-1 and TRBJ1-2; 7 bases align to TRBD1. Germline CDR1 reads SQVTM; CDR2 reads ANQGSEA. V trimming: 4 bases; J trimming: 5 bases; junction bases outside the gene matches: 7. The CDR3 runs to 13 residues. The CDR3 is CSVALGTDYGYTF. CDR3 in DNA: TGCAGCGTTGCCCTCGGGACAGATTATGGCTACACCTTC.